This passage covers 4 T cell receptor beta chains from one sample sequenced in a study of shared clonotypes between healthy human individuals (dated by TCRdb to between 2020 and 2021). For the CD8 naive samples, CD45RO-negative cells were positively selected for CCR7, yielding a CD45RA+CCR7+ population from which TemRA cells were excluded. Libraries came from the immunoSEQ multiplex PCR assay. The immuneACCESS repertoire file appears here via TCRdb, limited to in-frame rearrangements. These files lack a portion of the clones; in checked studies, under half of the deficit traces to unresolved V genes, and the cause of the others is not known. This sample lists about 600,000 clones; around 95% were detected once. The biggest ten clones account for roughly 0.1% of the sample. The sequencing sample was made of naive CD8+ T cells sorted from blood. The cell subset or site label on this specimen signifies: CD45RA+CCR7+. The receptor set was obtained from a woman aged 30 to 39 in good health.

The CDR3 nucleotides are TGTGCCAGTAGGCACCCGGGGACAGGAGGCAAATACGTCGGGGAGCTGTTTTTT. Amino acid sequence: CASRHPGTGGKYVGELFF. This rearrangement joins TRBV19 to TRBJ2-2, with 8 bases aligning to TRBD1. The germline gives CDR1 LNHDA, CDR2 SQIVND (reference sequence). The length of the CDR3 is 18 residues. The V gene end was trimmed by 6 bases and the J gene end by 7 bases; junction bases not matched to a gene: 19.

This chain connects TRBV7-9 to TRBJ1-6; D is uncertain. This CDR3 comprises 10 residues. V lost 5 bases to trimming and J lost 15 bases, with 8 bases between them. Germline V gives CDR1 SEHNR, CDR2 FQNEAQ (reference sequence). CDR3 sequence (DNA): TGTGCCAGCAGCGATCACTACCTCCACTTT. It is translated as CASSDHYLHF.

The gene calls are TRBV28 and TRBJ2-7; TRBD2 matches at 9 bases. This CDR3 contains 14 residues. V shed 2 bases and J 6 bases; nucleotides not matched to a gene: 5. Per germline, CDR1 MDHEN and CDR2 SYDVKM. The CDR3 nucleotides read TGTGCCAGCAGTTTAGCGGGAGGGCCAACCGAGCAGTACTTC. Protein: CASSLAGGPTEQYF.

This clone occurred once. The CDR3 reads CASTFSGSSYEQYF. DNA for the CDR3: TGTGCCAGTACCTTTAGCGGGAGCTCCTACGAGCAGTACTTC. The chain couples TRBV28 to TRBJ2-7; TRBD2 aligns across 9 bases. The CDR3 totals 14 residues. CDR1 and CDR2 (germline): MDHEN, SYDVKM. V shed 9 bases, J shed 0 bases, and the junction held 6 bases outside the gene matches.